This TCR beta chain was sequenced for a study of T cell responses to AZD1222 COVID-19 vaccine. General study results and limits: Researchers report vaccine-associated CD4 TCRs spanning spike, with dominance at 160-218 and 743-854. Spike-specific TCR breadth and depth went up after people got two AZD1222 doses.

Trimming stripped 5 bases from V and 4 bases from J, with 12 bases between. This CDR3 spans 14 amino acids. CDR1 and CDR2 (germline): MNHEY, SVGEGT. Turning to this clone: What it binds is unknown.

Profiling relied on immunoSEQ multiplex PCR, and the TCRdb table lists in-frame clones only, not all of them. Among 130,000 or so clones listed, approximately 85% were seen once. The clonotype was recovered from an adult who received the MenACWY meningococcal vaccine as a control. The source material was peripheral blood, sampled 28 days after the second dose of the MenACWY control vaccine. The rearrangement joins TRBV6-2 or TRBV6-3 to TRBJ1-3, with a possible D match to TRBD1 (6 bases). The CDR3, as DNA: TGTGCCAGCAGTGCTCGACAGGTCGGAAACACCATATATTTT. Translated: CASSARQVGNTIYF.